Reported below is one T cell receptor (beta chain). There is no known antigen for this receptor. The read terminates 3 residues before the CDR3 end, so the remaining end is supplied by the germline J gene. This sample is drawn from a study of T cells in women clearing cervical HPV infection (dated by TCRdb to the late 2010s). Study-level background: The cases were about two dozen women with histologically confirmed HPV16-related CIN3 or worse, and 2 of those women had invasive cancers. The 20 to 30 controls were women who cleared a single incident HPV16 infection within 12 months without developing precancer or cancer. The exploratory proof-of-principle case-control study was nested within the Guanacaste HPV Natural History Study in Costa Rica and compared TCR repertoires across cervical HPV16 outcomes. Since HLA typing was available for only a few women, HLA type could not be ruled out as a confounder. In the parent cohort, about 10,000 women aged 18 or older were enrolled in Guanacaste, Costa Rica, during 1993 to 1994 and then followed for approximately 7 years. Cases and controls were matched on age within five years and on year of sample collection. Blood from cases was collected at the visit where the lesion was first found, while blood from controls was collected once the infection could no longer be detected. Among cases, blood sampling occurred a median of about 150 days after lesion detection, with an interquartile range of roughly 90 to 230 days. Cases had a median age of approximately 35 years and controls had a median age of around 40, with no significant differences in baseline characteristics. As quality controls, five blinded duplicates were added to each group, bringing the total to about 60 samples made up of around 50 participants and 10 or so replicates. Study-wide conclusions, independent of this receptor: Cases had lower TRBV6-7 relative abundance than controls (about 0.1% versus 0.15%; Bonferroni P = 0.0008). By combining richness with V gene abundances, random forest classifiers separated cases from controls with an estimated AUC of around 0.8. Significantly higher TCR repertoire richness was observed in CIN3+ cases than in controls across sequencing depths, whereas no difference in evenness was found. The cross-sectional design could not show whether the associations came before the infection or were a result of it, and neither effector/memory subsets nor HPV-specific T cells were isolated. Because the number of T cells in each sample was unknown, differences in richness could reflect differing T-cell content rather than repertoire biology.

Every participant had a single incident cervical HPV16 infection, and women with prevalent HPV16 infections were excluded. Cervical HPV DNA was detected by MY09/MY11 PCR, and genotyping was performed by dot-blot hybridization. Approximately 16 mL of heparinized blood were centrifuged, and the buffy coat was split into aliquots, frozen at -30 degrees C, and then kept at -80 degrees C. QIAGEN kits were used to extract genomic DNA from the buffy coat specimens. Using the immunoSEQ assay, multiplex PCR amplified TCR beta CDR3 regions from an average of about 1,200 ng of genomic DNA per sample. To correct primer bias, the assay used a complete synthetic TCR repertoire to set an amplification baseline. Amplicons were sequenced on the Illumina platform. Per the original workflow: Error correction of the sequences involved clustering with frequency ratios plus a modified nearest-neighbor algorithm, after which the sequences were analyzed in the immunoSEQ Analyzer using IMGT gene definitions. At each rarefaction depth, TCR richness and evenness were averaged across 20 rarefaction repeats, and any sample with fewer sequences than the depth was left out. V, D and J gene relative abundances were compared between groups with Wilcoxon rank sum tests, applying FDR correction. For the blinded duplicates, the intraclass correlation was roughly 96% for TCR richness and averaged about 77% across 70 or so gene segments. Held by TCRdb, this immuneACCESS table contains in-frame sequences only and omits some clones. Under half of the omission traces to an unresolved V gene where checked; the cause of the rest is unknown. That table gives V, J and clone size, and the DNA gave D and trimming. The record for this sample contains approximately 49,000 clones. The ten largest clones capture around 1.6% of the sample.

Clipping removes 3 bases from V and 0 bases from J, with 14 as the unmatched junction base count. From the cysteine up to the phenylalanine, the CDR3 has a length of 18 residues. Only the CDR3 bases that were read are kept: 45 of them, in frame from base 1. CDR1 and CDR2 are read off the germline V gene as LGHNA and YNFKEQ. Sequences were obtained from blood buffy coat. This chain is built from TRBV4-2 and TRBJ2-7; 7 central bases correspond to TRBD1. This TCR was sampled from a woman between 18 and 70 years old with a cervical HPV16 infection that either progressed to CIN3+ or cleared (not recorded which). CDR3 reads: CASSHVLSGTVISYEQYF. CDR3 bases read: TGTGCCAGCAGCCATGTTCTTTCCGGGACAGTAATCTCCTACGAG.